Below, one T cell receptor beta chain is given with its context. The CDR3 extends over 15 amino acids. Trimming cost V 6 bases and J 5 bases; bases outside gene matches: 12. Germline lookup yields CDR1 KGHSH and CDR2 LQKENI. The sample is drawn from a study of blood T cell repertoires in COVID-19. Donors in Cohort 3 who had recovered were those with two negative PCRs, healthcare professional clearance, or resolution of their symptoms. Repertoires were generated with immunoSEQ multiplex PCR, while TCRdb's copy carries only in-frame clones and drops some. In the table there are around 300,000 clones, 90% of which are singletons.

The sequence came from a woman aged 30 to 39 who had recovered from COVID-19. The chain is built from TRBV18 and TRBJ2-7, with TRBD1 identical over 8 bases. The sequencing input was PBMCs or T cells enriched from blood (not recorded which). CDR3 sequence reads: CASSLKGTGGHEQYF. The CDR3 DNA sequence: TGTGCCAGCTCTCTAAAGGGGACAGGAGGCCACGAGCAGTACTTC.